The rows below give T cell receptor beta chains drawn from one sample of a study of blood T cell repertoires in COVID-19. Profiling relied on immunoSEQ multiplex PCR, and the TCRdb table lists in-frame clones only, not all of them. The top ten clones hold around 4.1% of a sample with 250,000 to 300,000 clones, 80% to 90% of them seen once. Source material: PBMCs or T cells enriched from blood (not recorded which). These TCRs come from a man aged 25-45 years with acute COVID-19. The CDR3 runs from the conserved cysteine through the conserved F or W. Each record gives: clone size, J gene, V gene, D gene, CDR3 protein, CDR3 DNA. A D gene is named only where the DNA matches it firmly. Where a row states a size, it is once, few, many or the class of an expanded clone; other rows omit it.

. | TRBJ1-1 | TRBV7-2 | . | CASSPQHRATEAFF | TGTGCCAGCAGCCCACAGCACAGGGCTACTGAAGCTTTCTTT
. | TRBJ1-3 | TRBV7-3 | . | CASSLGSSGNTIYF | TGTGCCAGCTCTCTCGGGTCTTCTGGAAACACCATATATTTT
. | TRBJ2-3 | TRBV30 | . | CAWRAPRMSWADTQYF | TGTGCCTGGAGGGCGCCGCGGATGAGCTGGGCAGATACGCAGTATTTT
. | TRBJ2-4 | TRBV6-4 | . | CASSDSIYKGNIQYF | TGTGCCAGCAGTGACTCGATTTACAAGGGGAACATTCAGTACTTC
. | TRBJ1-1 | TRBV19 | TRBD1 | CASTLPGQGEVTEAFF | TGTGCCAGTACCCTACCGGGACAGGGTGAGGTCACTGAAGCTTTCTTT
. | TRBJ1-6 | TRBV28 | TRBD1 | CASRSDRGSSYNSPLHF | TGTGCCAGCAGATCCGACAGGGGCAGCTCCTATAATTCACCCCTCCACTTT
. | TRBJ2-2 | TRBV5-4 | . | CASSLRQGTGELFF | TGTGCCAGCAGCTTACGTCAGGGCACCGGGGAGCTGTTTTTT
. | TRBJ1-6 | TRBV27 | . | CASRRNHYNSPLHF | TGTGCCAGTCGGAGGAATCACTATAATTCACCCCTCCACTTT
. | TRBJ2-3 | TRBV11-2 | TRBD2 | CASSLNSGAAADTQYF | TGTGCCAGCAGCTTAAATAGCGGGGCGGCCGCAGATACGCAGTATTTT
once | TRBJ1-4 | TRBV19 | . | CASSITPGASNEKLFF | TGTGCCAGTAGTATTACCCCAGGGGCGTCTAATGAAAAACTGTTTTTT
few | TRBJ2-1 | TRBV7-9 | TRBD1 | CASSLALGQSSRGQFF | TGTGCCAGCAGCTTAGCGTTGGGACAGTCGTCCAGAGGGCAGTTCTTC
. | TRBJ2-1 | TRBV9 | . | CASSGIKQGNEQFF | TGTGCCAGCAGCGGAATCAAACAGGGAAACGAGCAGTTCTTC
. | TRBJ2-2 | TRBV6-4 | . | CASSEGEETGELFF | TGTGCCAGCAGTGAAGGGGAGGAGACCGGGGAGCTGTTTTTT
. | TRBJ1-2 | TRBV29-1 | . | CSVATTDYGYTF | TGCAGCGTTGCCACGACAGACTATGGCTACACCTTC
. | TRBJ2-1 | TRBV20-1 | TRBD2 | CSASSSGGGPLNEQFF | TGCAGTGCTAGTTCTAGCGGGGGGGGTCCGCTTAATGAGCAGTTCTTC
. | TRBJ2-3 | TRBV19 | . | CASSMLQGSSTDTQYF | TGTGCCAGTAGTATGTTGCAGGGTTCTTCCACAGATACGCAGTATTTT
. | TRBJ2-1 | TRBV11-3 | TRBD2 | CASSLSGREVLDEQFF | TGTGCCAGCAGCTTATCAGGGCGGGAGGTGTTGGATGAGCAGTTCTTC
. | TRBJ2-6 | TRBV29-1 | TRBD2 | CSVMGGNFSGANVLTF | TGCAGCGTTATGGGGGGGAATTTCTCTGGGGCCAACGTCCTGACTTTC
. | TRBJ1-5 | TRBV4-2 | . | CASSQDRDQPQHF | TGTGCCAGCAGCCAAGATCGAGATCAGCCCCAGCATTTT
. | TRBJ2-5 | TRBV5-1 | TRBD1 | CASSRQQGAAAGTQYF | TGTGCCAGCAGCCGTCAGCAGGGGGCCGCCGCAGGGACCCAGTACTTC
. | TRBJ1-5 | TRBV19 | . | CASSTPRGNQPQHF | TGTGCCAGTAGTACCCCACGGGGCAATCAGCCCCAGCATTTT
. | TRBJ2-1 | TRBV9 | TRBD2 | CASSVGLAGGRRFF | TGTGCCAGCAGCGTGGGACTAGCGGGGGGGCGACGGTTCTTC
. | TRBJ1-1 | TRBV19 | . | CASSAGQTGTEAFF | TGTGCCAGTAGTGCGGGGCAAACGGGGACTGAAGCTTTCTTT
. | TRBJ1-1 | TRBV29-1 | . | CIKSGGRWDPEAFF | TGCATCAAATCGGGGGGGCGGTGGGATCCTGAAGCTTTCTTT
. | TRBJ2-1 | TRBV18 | TRBD2 | CAGSDTSGIGYNEQFF | TGTGCCGGAAGCGATACTAGCGGGATAGGCTACAATGAGCAGTTCTTC
. | TRBJ1-4 | TRBV28 | . | CASSSRQNEKLFF | TGTGCCAGCAGTAGCCGACAGAATGAAAAACTGTTTTTT
. | TRBJ1-5 | TRBV11-1 | . | CASSLGQNQPQHF | TGTGCCAGCAGCTTAGGGCAGAATCAGCCCCAGCATTTT
few | TRBJ1-4 | TRBV3-1/TRBV3-2 | . | CASSQDGVNEKLFF | TGTGCCAGCAGCCAAGATGGAGTTAATGAAAAACTGTTTTTT
. | TRBJ1-1 | TRBV18 | . | CASSPTGTEAFF | TGTGCCAGCTCACCAACCGGGACTGAAGCTTTCTTT
. | TRBJ1-3 | TRBV5-4 | . | CASSWGQGTGNTIYF | TGTGCCAGCAGCTGGGGGCAGGGTACGGGAAACACCATATATTTT
. | TRBJ1-1 | TRBV27 | . | CASSETGVSKNTEAFF | TGTGCCAGCAGCGAGACAGGAGTGTCGAAGAACACTGAAGCTTTCTTT